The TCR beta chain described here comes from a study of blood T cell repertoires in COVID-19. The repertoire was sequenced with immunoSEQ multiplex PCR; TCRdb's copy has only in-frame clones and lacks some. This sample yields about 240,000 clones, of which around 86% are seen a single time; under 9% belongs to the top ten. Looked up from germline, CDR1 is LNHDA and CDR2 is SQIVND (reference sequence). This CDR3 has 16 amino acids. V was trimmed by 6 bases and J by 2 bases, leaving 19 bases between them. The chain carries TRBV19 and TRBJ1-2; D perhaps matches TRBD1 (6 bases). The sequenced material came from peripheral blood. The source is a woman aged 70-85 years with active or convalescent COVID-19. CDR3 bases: TGTGCCAGTAGATATAGGGGGGGAACCGTAAACTATGGCTACACCTTC. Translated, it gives CASRYRGGTVNYGYTF.